A selection of T cell receptor beta chains follows, all from one sample in a study of blood T cell repertoires in COVID-19. The repertoire was sequenced with immunoSEQ multiplex PCR; TCRdb's copy has only in-frame clones and lacks some. This sample has some 260,000 clones, with around four fifths found just once. The material sequenced was peripheral blood. All receptors come from a woman aged 35 to 49 with active or convalescent COVID-19. Both conserved end residues are part of each CDR3. The order of the fields is CDR3 protein, CDR3 DNA, J gene, D gene, V gene, clone size. D genes are given only for firm matches. Size is stated for part of the rows, as once, few or many counts, or as a class when the clone is expanded.

CDR3: CASSRSWLSGNTIYF
DNA: TGTGCCAGTAGCAGGTCTTGGCTCTCTGGAAACACCATATATTTT
J: TRBJ1-3
D: .
V: TRBV19
size: .

CDR3: CASSRAVNTEAFF
DNA: TGTGCCAGCAGCCGTGCGGTTAACACTGAAGCTTTCTTT
J: TRBJ1-1
D: .
V: TRBV12-3/TRBV12-4
size: .

CDR3: CASSLPAVEGGGTEAFF
DNA: TGTGCCAGCAGCCTCCCCGCGGTAGAAGGGGGCGGAACTGAAGCTTTCTTT
J: TRBJ1-1
D: TRBD1
V: TRBV3-1/TRBV3-2
size: many

CDR3: CASSLNAPPIF
DNA: TGCGCCAGCAGTCTTAACGCCCCGCCTATCTTC
J: TRBJ2-1
D: .
V: TRBV5-1
size: .

CDR3: CASSLVHRDSNFHSPGANVLTF
DNA: TGTGCCAGCAGCTTAGTTCACCGGGACAGCAACTTTCACTCCCCTGGGGCCAACGTCCTGACTTTC
J: TRBJ2-6
D: TRBD1
V: TRBV7-8
size: .

CDR3: CASSQETANTEAFF
DNA: TGTGCCAGCAGCCAAGAGACAGCGAACACTGAAGCTTTCTTT
J: TRBJ1-1
D: .
V: TRBV4-2
size: .

CDR3: CAISESRVPNTIYF
DNA: TGTGCCATCAGTGAGTCGCGGGTACCGAACACCATATATTTT
J: TRBJ1-3
D: .
V: TRBV10-3
size: .

CDR3: CAISEAGGGRETQYF
DNA: TGTGCCATCAGTGAGGCGGGGGGTGGTAGGGAGACCCAGTACTTC
J: TRBJ2-5
D: TRBD2
V: TRBV10-3
size: once

CDR3: CASSRGEILTNEKLFF
DNA: TGTGCCAGCAGCCGAGGGGAGATCCTAACTAATGAAAAACTGTTTTTT
J: TRBJ1-4
D: .
V: TRBV6-6
size: .

CDR3: CASSLGSSGPTDTQYF
DNA: TGTGCCAGCAGCTTAGGAAGCAGCGGGCCCACAGATACGCAGTATTTT
J: TRBJ2-3
D: .
V: TRBV11-2
size: .

CDR3: CASSLAFGAVAFF
DNA: TGTGCCAGCAGCTTAGCGTTCGGAGCTGTCGCTTTCTTT
J: TRBJ1-1
D: .
V: TRBV7-2
size: .

CDR3: CASSWVGLYNEQFF
DNA: TGTGCCAGCAGCTGGGTGGGGCTATACAATGAGCAGTTCTTC
J: TRBJ2-1
D: .
V: TRBV28
size: .

CDR3: CASRFRDSRFSGNTIYF
DNA: TGTGCCAGCAGGTTCCGGGACAGCCGCTTCTCTGGAAACACCATATATTTT
J: TRBJ1-3
D: TRBD1
V: TRBV28
size: few

CDR3: CASSDLPVLDTQYF
DNA: TGTGCCAGCAGCGACTTGCCTGTGCTAGATACGCAGTATTTT
J: TRBJ2-3
D: .
V: TRBV9
size: .

CDR3: CASSPREAGPDTQYF
DNA: TGCGCCAGCAGCCCCCGCGAAGCAGGGCCAGATACGCAGTATTTT
J: TRBJ2-3
D: .
V: TRBV4-1
size: once

CDR3: CASSPTTGAQYF
DNA: TGTGCCAGCAGTCCAACGACAGGCGCGCAGTATTTT
J: TRBJ2-3
D: .
V: TRBV12-3/TRBV12-4
size: .